This TCR beta chain originates from a study of OX40 agonist ivuxolimab in advanced cancers. Regarding the study as a whole: Some of the nonresponding patients also showed low levels of normalized T-cell clonal expansion. By week 6 at 0.1 to 3.0 mg/kg, blood CD4+ and CD8+ T cells had expanded clonally.

Libraries were prepared by immunoSEQ multiplex PCR; TCRdb keeps only in-frame clonotypes and omits some of them. The profile shows 57,000 or so clones, about 93% of them singletons. About this clone: The antigen is undetermined.

The sequence derives from an adult with an advanced solid tumor such as melanoma, head and neck, liver or kidney cancer. Sequences were derived from CD4+ or CD8+ T cells sorted from blood, sampled in a trial of the OX40 agonist ivuxolimab.

The CDR3 loop reads CASSDLRGPGNTIYF. CDR3 coding DNA: TGTGCCAGCAGTGATCTCAGGGGGCCTGGAAACACCATATATTTT. This chain uses TRBV28 with TRBJ1-3; 8 bases map to TRBD1. This CDR3 has 15 residues. Germline CDR1 reads MDHEN; CDR2 reads SYDVKM. V was clipped by 5 bases and J by 2 bases; unmatched bases: 5. The whole variable domain, filled in from reference TRBV28 and TRBJ1-3, reads DVKVTQSSRYLVKRTGEKVFLECVQDMDHENMFWYRQDPGLGLRLIYFSYDVKMKEKGDIPEGYSVSREKKERFSLILESASTNQTSMYLCASSDLRGPGNTIYFGEGSWLTVV.